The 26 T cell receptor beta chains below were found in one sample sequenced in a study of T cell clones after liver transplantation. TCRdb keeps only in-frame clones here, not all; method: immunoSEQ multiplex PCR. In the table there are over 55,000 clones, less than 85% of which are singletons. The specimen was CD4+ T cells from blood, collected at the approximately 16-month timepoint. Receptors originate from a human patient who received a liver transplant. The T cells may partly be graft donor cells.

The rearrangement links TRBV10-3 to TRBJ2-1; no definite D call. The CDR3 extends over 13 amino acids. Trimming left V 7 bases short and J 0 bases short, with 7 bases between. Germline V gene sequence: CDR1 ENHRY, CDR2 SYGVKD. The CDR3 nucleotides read TGTGCCATCATGGAGAACTCCTACAATGAGCAGTTCTTC. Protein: CAIMENSYNEQFF.

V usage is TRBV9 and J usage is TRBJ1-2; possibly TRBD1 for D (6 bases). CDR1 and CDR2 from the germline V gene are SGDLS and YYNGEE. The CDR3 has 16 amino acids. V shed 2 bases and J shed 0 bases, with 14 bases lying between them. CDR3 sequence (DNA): TGTGCCAGCAGCGTTAGACGGGACACCTCTAACTATGGCTACACCTTC. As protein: CASSVRRDTSNYGYTF.

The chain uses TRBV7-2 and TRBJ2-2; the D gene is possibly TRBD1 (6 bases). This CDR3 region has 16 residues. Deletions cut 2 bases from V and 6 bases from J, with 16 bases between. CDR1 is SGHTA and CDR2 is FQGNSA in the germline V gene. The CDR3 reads CASSLRGTTGAGELFF. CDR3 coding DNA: TGTGCCAGCAGCTTAAGGGGGACGACTGGGGCCGGGGAGCTGTTTTTT.

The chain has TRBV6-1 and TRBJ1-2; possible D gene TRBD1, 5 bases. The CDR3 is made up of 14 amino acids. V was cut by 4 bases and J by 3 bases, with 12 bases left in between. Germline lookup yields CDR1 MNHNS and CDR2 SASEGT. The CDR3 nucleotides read TGTGCCAGCAGTGGCACCGGGACGTACTATGGCTACACCTTC. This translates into CASSGTGTYYGYTF.

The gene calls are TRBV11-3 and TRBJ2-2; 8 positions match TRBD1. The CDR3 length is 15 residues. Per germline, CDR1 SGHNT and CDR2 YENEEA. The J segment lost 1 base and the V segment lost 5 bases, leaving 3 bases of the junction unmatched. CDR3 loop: CASSAGQGNTGELFF. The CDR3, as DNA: TGTGCCAGCAGCGCCGGACAGGGGAACACCGGGGAGCTGTTTTTT.

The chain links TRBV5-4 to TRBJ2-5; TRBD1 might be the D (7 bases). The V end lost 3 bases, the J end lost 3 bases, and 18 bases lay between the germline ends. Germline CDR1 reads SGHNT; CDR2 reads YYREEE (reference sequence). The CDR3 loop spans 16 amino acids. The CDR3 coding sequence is TGTGCCAGCAGCTCGCGGGTGGGCAGGGGGGAAGAGACCCAGTACTTC. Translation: CASSSRVGRGEETQYF.

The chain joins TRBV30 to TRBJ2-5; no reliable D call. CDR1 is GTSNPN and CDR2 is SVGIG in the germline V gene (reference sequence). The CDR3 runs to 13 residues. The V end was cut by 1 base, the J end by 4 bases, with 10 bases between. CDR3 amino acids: CAWSARLTETQYF. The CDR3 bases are TGTGCCTGGAGTGCCCGATTGACAGAGACCCAGTACTTC. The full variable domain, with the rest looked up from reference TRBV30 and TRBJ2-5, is SQTIHQWPATLVQPVGSPLSLECTVEGTSNPNLYWYRQAAGRGLQLLFYSVGIGQISSEVPQNLSASRPQDRQFILSSKKLLLSDSGFYLCAWSARLTETQYFGPGTRLLVL.

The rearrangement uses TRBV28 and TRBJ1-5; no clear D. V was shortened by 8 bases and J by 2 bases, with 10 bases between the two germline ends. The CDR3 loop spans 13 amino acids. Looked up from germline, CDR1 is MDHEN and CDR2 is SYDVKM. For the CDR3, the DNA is TGTGCCAGCGAGGTGGAGGGCAATCAGCCCCAGCATTTT. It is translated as CASEVEGNQPQHF.

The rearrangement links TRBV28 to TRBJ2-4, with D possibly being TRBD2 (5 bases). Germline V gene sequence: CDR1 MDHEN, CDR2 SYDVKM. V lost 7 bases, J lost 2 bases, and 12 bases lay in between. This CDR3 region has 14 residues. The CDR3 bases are TGTGCCAGCACCGAAGGAGGTTCCAAAAACATTCAGTACTTC. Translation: CASTEGGSKNIQYF.

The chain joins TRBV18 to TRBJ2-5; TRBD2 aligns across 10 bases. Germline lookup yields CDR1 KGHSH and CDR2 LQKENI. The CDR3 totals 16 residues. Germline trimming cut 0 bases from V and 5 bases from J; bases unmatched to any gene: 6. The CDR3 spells CASSPPSGGAVETQYF. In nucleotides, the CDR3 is TGTGCCAGCTCACCACCGAGCGGGGGGGCTGTGGAGACCCAGTACTTC.

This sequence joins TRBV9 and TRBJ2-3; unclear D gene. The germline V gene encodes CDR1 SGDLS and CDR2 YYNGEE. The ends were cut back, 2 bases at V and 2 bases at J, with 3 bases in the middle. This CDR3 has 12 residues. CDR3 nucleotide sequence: TGTGCCAGCAGCGTGTTCACAGATACGCAGTATTTT. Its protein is CASSVFTDTQYF.

The CDR3 reads CASSLDLKSGTISDQPQHF. Written as DNA, the CDR3 is TGTGCCAGCAGTTTGGACCTCAAATCCGGGACAATAAGCGATCAGCCCCAGCATTTT. The gene calls are TRBV28 and TRBJ1-5; D possibly corresponds to TRBD1 (6 bases). Germline-derived CDR1 and CDR2 are MDHEN and SYDVKM. The CDR3 consists of 19 residues. The germline V and J ends were trimmed by 3 bases and 5 bases, with 26 bases remaining between them.

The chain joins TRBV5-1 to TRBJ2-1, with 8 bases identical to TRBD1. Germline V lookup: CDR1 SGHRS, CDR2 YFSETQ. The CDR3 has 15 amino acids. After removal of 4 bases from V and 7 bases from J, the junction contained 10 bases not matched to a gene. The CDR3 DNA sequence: TGCGCCAGCAGCCCTCGTGGACAGGGTGGAAATGAGCAGTTCTTC. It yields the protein CASSPRGQGGNEQFF.

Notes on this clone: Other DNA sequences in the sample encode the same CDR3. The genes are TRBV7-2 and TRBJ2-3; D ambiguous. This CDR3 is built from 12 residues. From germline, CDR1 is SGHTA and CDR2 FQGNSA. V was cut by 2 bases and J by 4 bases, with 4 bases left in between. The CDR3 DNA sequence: TGTGCCAGCAGCTTAATCTCAGATACGCAGTATTTT. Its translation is CASSLISDTQYF.

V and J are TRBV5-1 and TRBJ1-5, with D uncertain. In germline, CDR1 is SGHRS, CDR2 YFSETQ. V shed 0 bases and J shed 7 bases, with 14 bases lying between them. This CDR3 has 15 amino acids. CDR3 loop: CASSLAPGSDQPQHF. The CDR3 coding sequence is TGCGCCAGCAGCTTGGCCCCAGGATCCGACCAGCCCCAGCATTTT.

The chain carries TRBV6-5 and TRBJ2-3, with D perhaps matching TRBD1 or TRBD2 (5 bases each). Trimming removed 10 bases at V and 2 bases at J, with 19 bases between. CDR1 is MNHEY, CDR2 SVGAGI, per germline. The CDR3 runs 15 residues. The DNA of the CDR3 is TGTGCCACGGGCGGATTTGGGGGAATCACAGATACGCAGTATTTT. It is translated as CATGGFGGITDTQYF.

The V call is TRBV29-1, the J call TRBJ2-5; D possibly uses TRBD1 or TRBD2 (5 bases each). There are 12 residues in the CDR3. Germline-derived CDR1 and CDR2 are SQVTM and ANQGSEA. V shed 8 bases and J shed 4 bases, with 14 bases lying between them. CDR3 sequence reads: CSTGATGETQYF. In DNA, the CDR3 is TGCAGCACCGGGGCCACCGGAGAGACCCAGTACTTC.

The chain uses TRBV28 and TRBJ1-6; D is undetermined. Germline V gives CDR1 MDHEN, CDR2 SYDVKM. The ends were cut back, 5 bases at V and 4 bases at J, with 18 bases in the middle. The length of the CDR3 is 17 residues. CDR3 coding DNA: TGTGCCAGCAGTCCCGGCCCCGGGCTTTCATATAATTCACCCCTCCACTTT. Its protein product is CASSPGPGLSYNSPLHF.

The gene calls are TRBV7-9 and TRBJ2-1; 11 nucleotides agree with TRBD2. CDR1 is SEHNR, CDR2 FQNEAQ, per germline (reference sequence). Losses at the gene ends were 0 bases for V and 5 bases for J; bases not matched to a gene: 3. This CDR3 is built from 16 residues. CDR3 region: CASSLATSGKHNEQFF. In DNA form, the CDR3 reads TGTGCCAGCAGCTTAGCGACTAGCGGGAAACACAATGAGCAGTTCTTC.

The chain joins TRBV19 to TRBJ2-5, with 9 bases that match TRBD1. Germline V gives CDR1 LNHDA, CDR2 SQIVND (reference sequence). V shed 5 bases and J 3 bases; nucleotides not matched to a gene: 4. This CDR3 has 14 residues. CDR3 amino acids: CASSQQGAEETQYF. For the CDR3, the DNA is TGTGCCAGTAGTCAACAGGGGGCGGAAGAGACCCAGTACTTC.

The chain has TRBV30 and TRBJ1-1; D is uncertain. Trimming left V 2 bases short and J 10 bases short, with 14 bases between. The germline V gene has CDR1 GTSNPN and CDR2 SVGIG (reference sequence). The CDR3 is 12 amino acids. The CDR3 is CAWSHTGKGAFF. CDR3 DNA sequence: TGTGCCTGGAGTCACACGGGCAAGGGAGCTTTCTTT.

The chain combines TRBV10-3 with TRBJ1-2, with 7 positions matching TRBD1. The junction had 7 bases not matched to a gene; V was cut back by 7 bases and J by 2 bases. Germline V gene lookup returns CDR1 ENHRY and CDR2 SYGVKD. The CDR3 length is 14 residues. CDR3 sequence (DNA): TGTGCCATCAAAGGGACAGACGCGAACTATGGCTACACCTTC. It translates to CAIKGTDANYGYTF.

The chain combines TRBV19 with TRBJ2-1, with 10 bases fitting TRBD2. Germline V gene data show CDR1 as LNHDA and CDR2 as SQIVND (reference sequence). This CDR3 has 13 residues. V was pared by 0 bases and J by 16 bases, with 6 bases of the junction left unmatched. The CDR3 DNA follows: TGTGCCAGTAGTATAGAGGCTAGCGGGAGATTTTTCTTC. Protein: CASSIEASGRFFF.

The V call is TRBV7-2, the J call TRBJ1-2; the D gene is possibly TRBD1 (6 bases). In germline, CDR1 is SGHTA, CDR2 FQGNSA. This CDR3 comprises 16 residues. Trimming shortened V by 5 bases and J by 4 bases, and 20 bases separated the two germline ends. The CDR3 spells CASSPRTGGATYGYTF. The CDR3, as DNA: TGTGCCAGCAGCCCCCGTACCGGGGGCGCGACCTATGGCTACACCTTC.

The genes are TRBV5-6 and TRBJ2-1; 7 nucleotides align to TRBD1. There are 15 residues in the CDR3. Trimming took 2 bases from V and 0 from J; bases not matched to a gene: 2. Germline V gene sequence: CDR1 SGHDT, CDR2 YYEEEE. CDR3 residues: CASSFRGSSYNEQFF. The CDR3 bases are TGTGCCAGCAGCTTCAGGGGGAGCTCCTACAATGAGCAGTTCTTC.

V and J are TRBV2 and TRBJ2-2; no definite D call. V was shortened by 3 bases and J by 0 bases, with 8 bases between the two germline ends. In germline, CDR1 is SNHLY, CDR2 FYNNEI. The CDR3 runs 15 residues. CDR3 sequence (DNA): TGTGCCAGCAGTGAGGCAGCTCCGAACACCGGGGAGCTGTTTTTT. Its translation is CASSEAAPNTGELFF.